This T cell receptor (beta chain) comes out of a study of cytomegalovirus exposure and HLA in healthy donors. Study results and caveats: Solely CMV serostatus was available to characterize immune exposure.

This clone was detected only a few times. Its antigen remains unidentified. The CDR3 runs to 15 residues. V dropped 0 bases and J dropped 10; count of bases not matched to a gene: 7. Germline CDR1 SEHNR, CDR2 FQNEAQ (reference sequence). The PCR used 60 Vbeta and 13 Jbeta primers. Sequenced by immunoSEQ multiplex PCR; TCRdb stores in-frame clones only, minus some. The table lists almost 80,000 clones, approximately 61% of them singletons. The chain employs TRBV7-9 and TRBJ2-1, with 9 bases lining up with TRBD1. Sequencing used PBMCs. This receptor was taken from a woman aged 45 to 65 in good health and CMV-seropositive. The CDR3: CASSLAEQGAREQFF. The CDR3 DNA sequence: TGTGCCAGCAGCTTAGCGGAACAGGGGGCTAGGGAGCAGTTCTTC.